This entry lists 12 T cell receptor beta chains sequenced from one sample in a study of CD8+ T cells in alopecia areata. The treatment was: oral pan-JAK inhibitor, 5-10 mg twice daily. Extracted RNA was reverse transcribed, and the resulting cDNA served as sequencing template. Profiling relied on immunoSEQ multiplex PCR, and the TCRdb table lists in-frame clones only, not all of them. This table holds hundreds of thousands of clones, roughly 64% found once. The material sequenced was CD4+ T cells sorted from blood, taken at week 24, from a patient treated with tofacitinib. These receptors were collected from a human donor with alopecia areata.

This clone was observed a handful of times. The CDR3 DNA sequence: TGTGCCAGCAGCCCCCTCCGGGACTCTTCTGAAAAACTGTTTTTT. It is translated as CASSPLRDSSEKLFF. This chain links TRBV5-6 with TRBJ1-4, with D possibly TRBD1 on 5 matching bases. Trimming removed 4 bases from V and 7 bases from J, with 17 bases in between. The CDR3 is 15 amino acids. Germline loops: CDR1 SGHDT, CDR2 YYEEEE.

In DNA, the CDR3 is TGCAGCGTTCTCGGGACTTGGGGGTCCCAGTACTTC. Amino acids: CSVLGTWGSQYF. The V gene is TRBV29-1, the J gene TRBJ2-5; a possible D gene is TRBD2 (6 bases). The germline CDR1 and CDR2 sequences are SQVTM and ANQGSEA. The CDR3 runs to 12 residues. V was clipped by 5 bases and J by 9 bases, with 16 bases between them.

This clone was recorded a few times. The V and J genes are TRBV29-1 and TRBJ1-5, with a tentative D call TRBD1 (6 bases). The germline V gene has CDR1 SQVTM and CDR2 ANQGSEA. The CDR3 has 16 amino acids. Trimming stripped 6 bases from V and 9 bases from J, with 27 bases between. CDR3 in amino acids: CSVITGLPRGGGPQHF. For the CDR3, the DNA is TGCAGCGTGATCACAGGGCTCCCCCGGGGGGGAGGGCCCCAGCATTTT.

The rearrangement uses TRBV2 and TRBJ2-5; D not certain. CDR3 size: 13 residues. The germline CDR1 and CDR2 sequences are SNHLY and FYNNEI. V was clipped by 3 bases and J by 5 bases, with 10 bases between them. The CDR3: CASSEVKGETQYF. In DNA form, the CDR3 reads TGTGCCAGCAGTGAGGTCAAGGGCGAGACCCAGTACTTC.

The V call is TRBV4-1, the J call TRBJ2-5; weak D call: TRBD2 (6 bases). Trimming pared 6 bases from V and 5 bases from J, leaving 16 bases between. This CDR3 region has 14 residues. The germline V gene has CDR1 MGHRA and CDR2 YSYEKL. CDR3 bases: TGCGCCAGCAGAGGACCGGGACTCGAGGAGACCCAGTACTTC. This encodes CASRGPGLEETQYF.

The V call is TRBV2, the J call TRBJ2-3; D call uncertain. The V gene lost 5 bases and the J gene lost 4 bases, with 4 bases spanning the gap. This CDR3 spans 11 amino acids. CDR1 SNHLY and CDR2 FYNNEI come from the germline V gene. In DNA form, the CDR3 reads TGTGCCAGCAGTACAGCAGATACGCAGTATTTT. As protein: CASSTADTQYF.

The sample holds one count of this clone. CDR3 sequence reads: CASSQHTSNEQFF. CDR3 bases: TGCGCCAGCAGCCAACATACTAGCAATGAGCAGTTCTTC. This chain links TRBV4-3 with TRBJ2-1; tentatively, D is TRBD2 (5 bases). The V end lost 2 bases, the J end lost 6 bases, and 8 bases lay between the germline ends. The CDR3 is 13 amino acids. Germline V lookup: CDR1 LGHNA, CDR2 YSLEER.

This clone was picked up one time. CDR3 sequence reads: CASSQQSSGHSSGNTIYF. Here the CDR3 DNA reads TGCGCCAGCAGCCAACAAAGCTCGGGACATTCATCTGGAAACACCATATATTTT. This chain uses TRBV4-1 with TRBJ1-3; weak D call: TRBD1 (6 bases). This CDR3 has 18 amino acids. CDR1 is MGHRA, CDR2 YSYEKL, per germline. The germline V and J ends were trimmed by 2 bases and 1 base, with 18 bases remaining between them.

V and J are TRBV10-3 and TRBJ2-5; 9 positions match TRBD1. This CDR3 region has 14 residues. The germline V gene has CDR1 ENHRY and CDR2 SYGVKD. The V gene end was trimmed by 6 bases and the J gene end by 3 bases; junction bases not matched to a gene: 5. CDR3 nucleotides: TGTGCCATCAGCCGACAGGGGGGGGAAGAGACCCAGTACTTC. Amino acid sequence: CAISRQGGEETQYF.

V and J are TRBV25-1 and TRBJ1-1; 8 bases fit TRBD1. The junction had 12 bases not matched to a gene; V was cut back by 4 bases and J by 8 bases. CDR1 and CDR2 from the germline V gene are MGHDK and SYGVNS. The CDR3 covers 15 residues. CDR3 residues: CASSGYRGEGAEAFF. CDR3 coding DNA: TGTGCCAGCAGTGGCTACAGGGGGGAAGGCGCAGAAGCTTTCTTT.

The chain is built from TRBV29-1 and TRBJ1-2; maybe TRBD1 (6 bases). V was pared by 4 bases and J by 6 bases, with 18 bases between. CDR3 length: 14 residues. CDR1 and CDR2 (germline): SQVTM, ANQGSEA. CDR3 region: CSVVLSTGANGYTF. CDR3 sequence (DNA): TGCAGCGTTGTTCTGTCGACAGGCGCAAATGGCTACACCTTC. Full variable domain (remainder filled in from reference TRBV29-1 and TRBJ1-2): SAVISQKPSRDICQRGTSLTIQCQVDSQVTMMFWYRQQPGQSLTLIATANQGSEATYESGFVIDKFPISRPNLTFSTLTVSNMSPEDSSIYLCSVVLSTGANGYTFGSGTRLTVV.

This clone occurred a few times. The chain uses TRBV10-3 and TRBJ1-2; TRBD1 is a possible D gene (6 bases). The CDR3 spans 14 residues. Germline loops: CDR1 ENHRY, CDR2 SYGVKD. The V and J ends lost 0 bases and 10 bases respectively, with 15 bases between them. CDR3 residues: CAISESSPDRPYTF. Here the CDR3 DNA reads TGTGCCATCAGTGAGTCGAGTCCGGACAGACCCTACACCTTC.